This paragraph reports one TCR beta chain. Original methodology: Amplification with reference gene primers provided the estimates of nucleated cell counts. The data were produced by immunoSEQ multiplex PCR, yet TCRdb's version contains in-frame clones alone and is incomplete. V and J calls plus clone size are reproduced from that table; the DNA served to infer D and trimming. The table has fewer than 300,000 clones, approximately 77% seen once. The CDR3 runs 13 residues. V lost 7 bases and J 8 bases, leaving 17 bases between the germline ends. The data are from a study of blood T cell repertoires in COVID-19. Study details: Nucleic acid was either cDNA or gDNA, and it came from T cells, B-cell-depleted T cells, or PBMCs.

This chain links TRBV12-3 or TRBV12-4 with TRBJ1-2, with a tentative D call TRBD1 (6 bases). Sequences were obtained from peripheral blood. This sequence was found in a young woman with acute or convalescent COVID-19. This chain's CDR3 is CASTTTGSGGYTF. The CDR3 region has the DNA TGTGCCAGCACCACTACAGGGTCGGGGGGCTACACCTTC.